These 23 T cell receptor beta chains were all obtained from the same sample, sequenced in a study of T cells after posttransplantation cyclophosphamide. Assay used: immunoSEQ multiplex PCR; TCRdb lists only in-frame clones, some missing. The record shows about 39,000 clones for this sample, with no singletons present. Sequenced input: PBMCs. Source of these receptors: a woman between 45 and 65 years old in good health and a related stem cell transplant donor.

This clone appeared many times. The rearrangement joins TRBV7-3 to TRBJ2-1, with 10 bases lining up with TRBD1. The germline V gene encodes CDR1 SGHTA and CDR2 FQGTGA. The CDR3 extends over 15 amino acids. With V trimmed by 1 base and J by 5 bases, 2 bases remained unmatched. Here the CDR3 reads CASSLSGTGDNEQFF. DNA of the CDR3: TGTGCCAGCAGCTTAAGTGGGACAGGGGACAATGAGCAGTTCTTC.

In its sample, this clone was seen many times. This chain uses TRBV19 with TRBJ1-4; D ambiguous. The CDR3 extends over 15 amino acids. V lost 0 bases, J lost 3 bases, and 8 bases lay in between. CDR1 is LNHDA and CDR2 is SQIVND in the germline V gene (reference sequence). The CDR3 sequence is CASSIDSYPNEKLFF. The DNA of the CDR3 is TGTGCCAGTAGTATAGACAGTTATCCTAATGAAAAACTGTTTTTT. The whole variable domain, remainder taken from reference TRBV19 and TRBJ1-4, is DGGITQSPKYLFRKEGQNVTLSCEQNLNHDAMYWYRQDPGQGLRLIYYSQIVNDFQKGDIAEGYSVSREKKESFPLTVTSAQKNPTAFYLCASSIDSYPNEKLFFGSGTQLSVL.

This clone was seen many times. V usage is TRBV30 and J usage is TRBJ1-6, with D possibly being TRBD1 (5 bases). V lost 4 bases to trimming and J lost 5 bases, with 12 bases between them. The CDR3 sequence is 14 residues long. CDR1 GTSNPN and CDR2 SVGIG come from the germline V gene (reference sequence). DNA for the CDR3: TGTGCCTGGAACCGGGGGTACAATAATTCACCCCTCCACTTT. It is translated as CAWNRGYNNSPLHF.

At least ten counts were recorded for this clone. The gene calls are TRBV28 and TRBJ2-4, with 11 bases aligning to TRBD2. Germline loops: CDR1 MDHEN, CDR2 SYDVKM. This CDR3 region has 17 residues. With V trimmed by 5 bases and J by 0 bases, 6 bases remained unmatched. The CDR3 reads CASSPASGGLAKNIQYF. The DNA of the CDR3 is TGTGCCAGCAGTCCCGCTAGCGGGGGGCTAGCCAAAAACATTCAGTACTTC.

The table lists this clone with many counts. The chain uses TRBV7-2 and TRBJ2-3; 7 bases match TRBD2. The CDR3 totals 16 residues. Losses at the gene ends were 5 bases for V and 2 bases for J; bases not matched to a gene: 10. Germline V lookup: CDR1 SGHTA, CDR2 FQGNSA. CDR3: CASSHPGGTFTDTQYF. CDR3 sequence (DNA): TGTGCCAGCAGCCACCCCGGGGGGACGTTCACAGATACGCAGTATTTT.

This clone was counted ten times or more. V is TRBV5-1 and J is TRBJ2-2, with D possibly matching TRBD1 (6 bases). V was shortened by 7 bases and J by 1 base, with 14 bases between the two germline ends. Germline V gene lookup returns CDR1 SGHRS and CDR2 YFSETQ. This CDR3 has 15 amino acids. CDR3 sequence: CASSIRDKNTGELFF. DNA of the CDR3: TGCGCCAGCTCAATCCGGGACAAGAACACCGGGGAGCTGTTTTTT.

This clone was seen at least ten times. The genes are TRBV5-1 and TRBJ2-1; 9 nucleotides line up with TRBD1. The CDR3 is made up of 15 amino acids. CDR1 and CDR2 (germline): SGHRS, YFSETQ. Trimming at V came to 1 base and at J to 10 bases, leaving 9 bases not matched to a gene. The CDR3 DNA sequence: TGCGCCAGCAGCTTGACAGGGGGCCAGGGACTAGAGCAGTTCTTC. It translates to CASSLTGGQGLEQFF.

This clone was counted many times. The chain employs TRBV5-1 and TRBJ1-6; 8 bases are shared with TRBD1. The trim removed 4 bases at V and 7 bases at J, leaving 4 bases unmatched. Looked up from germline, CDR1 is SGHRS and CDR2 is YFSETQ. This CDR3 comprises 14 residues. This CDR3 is CASSPGGRNSPLHF. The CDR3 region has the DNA TGCGCCAGCAGCCCAGGGGGCAGAAATTCACCCCTCCACTTT.

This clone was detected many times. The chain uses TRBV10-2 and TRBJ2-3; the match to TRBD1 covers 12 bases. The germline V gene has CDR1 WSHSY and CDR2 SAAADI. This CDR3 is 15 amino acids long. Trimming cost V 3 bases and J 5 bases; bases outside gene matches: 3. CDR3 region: CASSDRDRGQDTQYF. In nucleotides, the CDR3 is TGCGCCAGCAGTGACCGGGACAGGGGGCAAGATACGCAGTATTTT.

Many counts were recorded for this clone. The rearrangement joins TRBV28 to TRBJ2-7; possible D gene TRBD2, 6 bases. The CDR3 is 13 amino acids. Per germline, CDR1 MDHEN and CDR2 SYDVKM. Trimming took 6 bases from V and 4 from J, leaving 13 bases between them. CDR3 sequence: CASRGGGFYEQYF. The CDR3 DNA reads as TGTGCCAGCAGGGGGGGAGGATTTTACGAGCAGTACTTC.

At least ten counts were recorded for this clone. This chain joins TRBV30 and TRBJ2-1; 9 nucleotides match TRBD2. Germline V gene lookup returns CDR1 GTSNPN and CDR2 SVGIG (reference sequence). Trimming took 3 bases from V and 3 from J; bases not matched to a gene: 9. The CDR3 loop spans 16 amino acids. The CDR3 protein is CAWRASSGEYYNEQFF. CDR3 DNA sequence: TGTGCCTGGAGGGCCTCTAGCGGGGAATACTACAATGAGCAGTTCTTC. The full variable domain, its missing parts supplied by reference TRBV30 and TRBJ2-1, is SQTIHQWPATLVQPVGSPLSLECTVEGTSNPNLYWYRQAAGRGLQLLFYSVGIGQISSEVPQNLSASRPQDRQFILSSKKLLLSDSGFYLCAWRASSGEYYNEQFFGPGTRLTVL.

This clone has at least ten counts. The CDR3 DNA reads as TGCGCCAGCAGCCAAGAACCCTTCGGAATAAGGAGGAATAATTCACCCCTCCACTTT. It codes for CASSQEPFGIRRNNSPLHF. The rearrangement uses TRBV4-3 and TRBJ1-6; D call uncertain. Trimming shortened V by 0 bases and J by 5 bases, and 20 bases separated the two germline ends. The CDR3 covers 19 residues. Germline-derived CDR1 and CDR2 are LGHNA and YSLEER.

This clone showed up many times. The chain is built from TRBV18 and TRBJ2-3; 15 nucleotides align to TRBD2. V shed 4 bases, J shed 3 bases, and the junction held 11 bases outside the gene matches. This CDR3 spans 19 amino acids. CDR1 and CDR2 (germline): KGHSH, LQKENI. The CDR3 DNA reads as TGTGCCAGCTCACGAGCATACAAGGGGACTAGCGGGGGGACAGATACGCAGTATTTT. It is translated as CASSRAYKGTSGGTDTQYF.

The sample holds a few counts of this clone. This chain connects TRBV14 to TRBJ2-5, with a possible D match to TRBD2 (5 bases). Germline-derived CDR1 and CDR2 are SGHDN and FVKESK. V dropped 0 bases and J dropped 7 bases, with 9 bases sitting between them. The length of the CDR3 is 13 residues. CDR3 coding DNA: TGTGCCAGCAGCCAAGAGGGCCGGGGGACCCAGTACTTC. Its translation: CASSQEGRGTQYF.

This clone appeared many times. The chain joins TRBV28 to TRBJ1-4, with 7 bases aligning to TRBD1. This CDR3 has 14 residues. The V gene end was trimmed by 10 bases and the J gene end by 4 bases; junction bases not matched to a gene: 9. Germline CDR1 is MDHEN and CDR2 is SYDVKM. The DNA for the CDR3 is TGTGCCACCCTAAAGGGACAGTATAATGAAAAACTGTTTTTT. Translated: CATLKGQYNEKLFF.

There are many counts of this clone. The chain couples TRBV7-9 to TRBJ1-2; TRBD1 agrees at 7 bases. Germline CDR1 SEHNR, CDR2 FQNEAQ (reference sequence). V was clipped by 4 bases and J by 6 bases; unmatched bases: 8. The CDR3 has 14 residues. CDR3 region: CASSSSLTGDGYTF. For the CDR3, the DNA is TGTGCCAGCAGCTCATCACTCACAGGGGATGGCTACACCTTC.

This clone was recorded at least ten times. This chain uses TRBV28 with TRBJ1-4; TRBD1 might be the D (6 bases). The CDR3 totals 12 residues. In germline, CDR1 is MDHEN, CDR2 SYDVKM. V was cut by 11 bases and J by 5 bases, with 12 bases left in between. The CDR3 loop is CAGGGVNEKLFF. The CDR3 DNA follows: TGTGCCGGAGGGGGGGTAAATGAAAAACTGTTTTTT.

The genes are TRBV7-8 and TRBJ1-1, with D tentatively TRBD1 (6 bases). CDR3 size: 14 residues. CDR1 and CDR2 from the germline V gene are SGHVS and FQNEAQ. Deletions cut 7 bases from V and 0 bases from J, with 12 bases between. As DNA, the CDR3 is TGTGCCAGCATCCCGCCAGGGGTGAACACTGAAGCTTTCTTT. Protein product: CASIPPGVNTEAFF.

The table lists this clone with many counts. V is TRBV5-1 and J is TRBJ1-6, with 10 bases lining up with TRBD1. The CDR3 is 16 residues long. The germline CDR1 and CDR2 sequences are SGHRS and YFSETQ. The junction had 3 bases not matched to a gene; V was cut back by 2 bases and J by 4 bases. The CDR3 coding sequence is TGCGCCAGCAGCTTCTGGACAGGGGGATATAATTCACCCCTCCACTTT. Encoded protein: CASSFWTGGYNSPLHF.

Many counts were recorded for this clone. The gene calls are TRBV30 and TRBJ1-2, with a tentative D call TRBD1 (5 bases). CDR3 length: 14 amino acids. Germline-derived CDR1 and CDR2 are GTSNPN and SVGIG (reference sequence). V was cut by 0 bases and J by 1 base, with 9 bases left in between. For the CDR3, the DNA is TGTGCCTGGAGTGTTGACAGCCTTAACTATGGCTACACCTTC. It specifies CAWSVDSLNYGYTF.

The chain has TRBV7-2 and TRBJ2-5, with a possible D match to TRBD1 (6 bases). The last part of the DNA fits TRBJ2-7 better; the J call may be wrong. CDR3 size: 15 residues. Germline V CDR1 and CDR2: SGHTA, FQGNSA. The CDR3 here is CASSFTGMGPYEQYF. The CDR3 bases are TGTGCCAGCAGCTTCACAGGGATGGGACCCTACGAGCAGTACTTC.

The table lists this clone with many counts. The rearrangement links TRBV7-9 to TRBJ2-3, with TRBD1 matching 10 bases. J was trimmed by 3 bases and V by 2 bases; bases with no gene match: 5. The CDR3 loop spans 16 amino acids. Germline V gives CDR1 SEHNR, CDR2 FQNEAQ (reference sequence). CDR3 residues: CASSLSTGGRTDTQYF. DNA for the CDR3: TGTGCCAGCAGCTTATCGACAGGGGGCCGGACAGATACGCAGTATTTT.

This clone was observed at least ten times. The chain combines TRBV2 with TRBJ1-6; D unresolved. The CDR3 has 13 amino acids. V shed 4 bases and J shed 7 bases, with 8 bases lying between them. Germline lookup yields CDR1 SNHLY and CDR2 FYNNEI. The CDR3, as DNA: TGTGCCAGCAGTGCCCAGTTGAATTCACCCCTCCACTTT. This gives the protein CASSAQLNSPLHF.